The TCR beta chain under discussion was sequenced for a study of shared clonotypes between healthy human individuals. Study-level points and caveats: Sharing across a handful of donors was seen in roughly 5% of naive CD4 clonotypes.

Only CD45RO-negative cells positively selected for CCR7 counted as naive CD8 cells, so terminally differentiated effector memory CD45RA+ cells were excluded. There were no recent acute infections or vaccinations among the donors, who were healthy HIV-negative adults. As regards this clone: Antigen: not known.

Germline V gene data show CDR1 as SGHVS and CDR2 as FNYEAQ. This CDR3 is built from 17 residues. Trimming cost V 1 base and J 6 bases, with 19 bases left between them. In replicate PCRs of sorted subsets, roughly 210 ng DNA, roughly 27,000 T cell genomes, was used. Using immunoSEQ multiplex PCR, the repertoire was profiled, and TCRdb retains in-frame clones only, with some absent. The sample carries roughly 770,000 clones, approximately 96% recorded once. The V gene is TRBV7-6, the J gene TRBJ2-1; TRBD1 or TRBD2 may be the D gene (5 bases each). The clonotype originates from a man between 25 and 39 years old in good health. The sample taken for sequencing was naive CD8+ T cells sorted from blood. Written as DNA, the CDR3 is TGTGCCAGCAGCTTAGAGAGACCGGGACCGGCGGGCAATGAGCAGTTCTTC. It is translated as CASSLERPGPAGNEQFF.